The clone carrying this TCR beta chain has just a few counts. Its antigen is as yet unknown. The germline CDR1 and CDR2 sequences are SGHRS and YFSETQ. The V gene lost 8 bases and the J gene lost 7 bases, with 22 bases spanning the gap. The CDR3 has 15 residues. The data were taken from a study of identical twins. Unique molecular identifiers were present on the cDNA, and a universal primer site came from template switching. TCRdb itself ran the 5' RACE reads through MiXCR, one entry per CDR3 protein. The sample shows roughly 350,000 distinct CDR3 sequences, roughly 9% of them seen only once. Notes on the study in general: Among out-of-frame alpha sequences shared by twins, low generation probability occurred in excess.

What was sequenced was naive T cells sorted from blood. The TCR was taken from a woman aged 45-65 years in good health. The chain links TRBV5-1 to TRBJ2-4; D is unresolved. CDR3 nucleotide sequence: TGCGCCAGTTCCCCTTCCGGTGGACGCCTCAACATTCAGTACTTC. This encodes CASSPSGGRLNIQYF.